The 14 T cell receptor beta chains presented below share a single source sample, sequenced in a study of CXCR3-negative and CXCR3-positive naive CD8 T cells. Study-level results: Relative to CXCR3-negative naive cells, CXCR3-positive naive cells had more hydrophobic TRB CDR3s.

Researchers prepared the TRB cDNA libraries using 5' RACE with UMI labels. TCRdb reprocessed the 5' RACE reads; each CDR3 protein has one entry and no DNA is given. Its listing shows over 95,000 distinct CDR3 sequences. These receptors' antigens are unknown. Sequencing was done on a sample of naive CXCR3+ CD8+ T cells from blood. Subset in this sample: CD45RO-CCR7+CD27+CD95- naive CD8+ T cells expressing CXCR3 (TNR3+). The source is a human donor in good health. Some clones in this sample may be carry-over from other donors' samples.

The chain is built from TRBV19 and TRBJ2-7; TCRdb names TRBD1, which stays unverified in the absence of DNA. The germline gives CDR1 LNHDA, CDR2 SQIVND (reference sequence). This CDR3 has 15 residues. The chain's CDR3 is CASSMAGTGAYEQYF. Together with reference TRBV19 and TRBJ2-7, the CDR3 gives the full variable domain: DGGITQSPKYLFRKEGQNVTLSCEQNLNHDAMYWYRQDPGQGLRLIYYSQIVNDFQKGDIAEGYSVSREKKESFPLTVTSAQKNPTAFYLCASSMAGTGAYEQYFGPGTRLTVT.

The chain joins TRBV7-6 to TRBJ2-7; as DNA is missing, the TRBD1 call by TCRdb cannot be tested. The CDR3 runs 11 residues. Germline values: CDR1 SGHVS, CDR2 FNYEAQ. The CDR3 sequence: CASSGPGEQYF. Together with reference TRBV7-6 and TRBJ2-7, the CDR3 gives the full variable domain: GAGVSQSPRYKVTKRGQDVALRCDPISGHVSLYWYRQALGQGPEFLTYFNYEAQQDKSGLPNDRFSAERPEGSISTLTIQRTEQRDSAMYRCASSGPGEQYFGPGTRLTVT.

The chain couples TRBV29-1 to TRBJ1-6. CDR3 length equals 13 residues. Germline-derived CDR1 and CDR2 are SQVTM and ANQGSEA. CDR3 loop: CSVGQEDNSPLHF.

The rearrangement uses TRBV12-3 or TRBV12-4 and TRBJ2-6; no DNA is available, so the TRBD2 call from TCRdb remains unchecked. This CDR3 spans 14 amino acids. CDR3 sequence reads: CASSGQAGANVLTF.

The chain carries TRBV12-3 or TRBV12-4 and TRBJ2-7; TCRdb proposes TRBD2, but this gene call is untestable without DNA. The CDR3 runs 13 residues. CDR3 in amino acids: CASTLRGLYEQYF.

The chain carries TRBV28 and TRBJ1-5. The CDR3 length is 14 residues. Germline lookup yields CDR1 MDHEN and CDR2 SYDVKM. The CDR3 is CASLIRYSNQPQHF.

This chain uses TRBV5-1 with TRBJ2-1. Germline V gene data show CDR1 as SGHRS and CDR2 as YFSETQ. The CDR3 consists of 13 residues. The CDR3 region is CASSLRQSDEQFF. Complete variable domain (other parts from reference TRBV5-1 and TRBJ2-1): KAGVTQTPRYLIKTRGQQVTLSCSPISGHRSVSWYQQTPGQGLQFLFEYFSETQRNKGNFPGRFSGRQFSNSRSEMNVSTLELGDSALYLCASSLRQSDEQFFGPGTRLTVL.

The chain has TRBV6-6 and TRBJ2-2; TCRdb gives TRBD1 as the D gene, but with no DNA this cannot be confirmed. This CDR3 has 20 residues. Germline V gene sequence: CDR1 MNHNY, CDR2 SVGAGI (reference sequence). CDR3 region: CAGSYWTGGTLAENTGELFF.

The chain links TRBV9 to TRBJ2-2; the TRBD1 assignment by TCRdb is unverifiable without DNA. The CDR3 is made up of 13 amino acids. Per germline, CDR1 SGDLS and CDR2 YYNGEE. CDR3 loop: CASSETGTGELFF.

V usage is TRBV13 and J usage is TRBJ1-3. CDR1 is PRHDT and CDR2 is FYEKMQ in the germline V gene (reference sequence). CDR3 length: 16 amino acids. Here the CDR3 reads CASSRIGQSSGNTTYF.

This chain's CDR3 is CASSHLTHVGWGNTGELFF. The rearrangement uses TRBV7-3 and TRBJ2-2. Germline CDR1 is SGHTA and CDR2 is FQGTGA. This CDR3 contains 19 residues.

The chain combines TRBV20-1 with TRBJ1-1; with no DNA, the TCRdb D assignment of TRBD1 cannot be verified. From germline, CDR1 is DFQATT and CDR2 SNEGSKA (reference sequence). The CDR3 spans 14 residues. CDR3 residues: CSAGRQGSDTEAFF.

The chain carries TRBV28 and TRBJ2-1. CDR3 length: 12 amino acids. The germline CDR1 and CDR2 sequences are MDHEN and SYDVKM. CDR3 sequence reads: CASSLVKDEQFF.

This sequence joins TRBV6-2 or TRBV6-3 and TRBJ2-4; TCRdb reports TRBD1, a call that lacks DNA to check it against. CDR3 size: 16 residues. Germline V gene data show CDR1 as MNHEY and CDR2 as SVGEGT. The CDR3 reads CASSYSTGSRGNIQYF.